This is a list of T cell receptor beta chains from one sample in a study of blood T cell repertoires in COVID-19. Profiled with immunoSEQ multiplex PCR; TCRdb holds only in-frame clones, not every one. This table has 250,000 or so clones, about four fifths appearing once. The specimen sequenced was peripheral blood. The receptor source for this set is an elderly man with acute or convalescent COVID-19. The CDR3 runs from the conserved cysteine through the conserved F or W. Each record gives: V gene, clone size, J gene, D gene, CDR3 DNA, CDR3 protein. D genes are given only for firm matches. Size tells how often a clone was seen (once, few, many) or the class of an expanded clone, and some rows leave it out.

TRBV11-3,-,TRBJ1-1,-,TGTGCCAGCAGCTCTACAGGGACCACTGAAGCTTTCTTT,CASSSTGTTEAFF
TRBV6-5,-,TRBJ1-2,-,TGTGCCAGCAGTTACTTAAATACAGGGAGAGAGGGCTACACCTTC,CASSYLNTGREGYTF
TRBV5-6,-,TRBJ2-2,TRBD1,TGTGCCAGCAGCTTGGCCGACAGGGTCTGGGAGCTGTTTTTT,CASSLADRVWELFF
TRBV29-1,-,TRBJ2-1,TRBD1,TGCAGCGTTGAAGTAAGGACAGGGATGGGGTGGCAGTTCTTC,CSVEVRTGMGWQFF
TRBV5-4,-,TRBJ1-2,-,TGTGCCAGCAGCGTGGACGGACTCTATGGCTACACCTTC,CASSVDGLYGYTF
TRBV6-5,-,TRBJ1-5,-,TGTGCCAGCAGATCACAGGGATTAGGCAATCAGCCCCAGCATTTT,CASRSQGLGNQPQHF
TRBV27,-,TRBJ1-5,-,TGTGCCAGCAGCCCAACAGGGAAGGGGGGCAATCAGCCCCAGCATTTT,CASSPTGKGGNQPQHF
TRBV6-5,-,TRBJ1-4,-,TGTGCCAGCACCGCAGGGGCTCTTAATGAAAAACTGTTTTTT,CASTAGALNEKLFF
TRBV30,-,TRBJ1-2,TRBD1,TGTGCCTGGCTGCCCCCAGGGGGGAGATCGAAAGGCTACACCTTC,CAWLPPGGRSKGYTF
TRBV24-1,-,TRBJ2-1,-,TGTGCCACCAGTGATTTGAAAGGGGCCGATGAGCAGTTCTTC,CATSDLKGADEQFF
TRBV20-1,-,TRBJ1-3,-,TGCAGTGCTAGTCCCCACCCCCGACAGGCTACCTCTGGAAACACCATATATTTT,CSASPHPRQATSGNTIYF
TRBV7-9,-,TRBJ1-1,TRBD1,TGTGCCAGCAGCGATACAGGGGTCGGGACTGAAGCTTTCTTT,CASSDTGVGTEAFF
TRBV12-5,-,TRBJ2-1,TRBD2,TGTGCTAGTGGTTCGGGACTAGCGGGAGGCGGGGATGAGCAGTTCTTC,CASGSGLAGGGDEQFF
TRBV10-2,-,TRBJ2-7,TRBD1,TGCGCCAGCAGTTCCAGGGGGCGTCAAAAATCGTACGAGCAGTACTTC,CASSSRGRQKSYEQYF
TRBV28,-,TRBJ1-2,-,TGTGCCAGCAGTTTTGGGGGGTATGGCTACACCTTC,CASSFGGYGYTF
TRBV7-9,-,TRBJ2-3,-,TGTGCCAGCAGCTTTACGACTGGAGTTATATCAGATACGCAGTATTTT,CASSFTTGVISDTQYF
TRBV27,few,TRBJ1-5,TRBD1,TGTGCCAGCAGTTTTGGGACAGGTCGTAGCAATCAGCCCCAGCATTTT,CASSFGTGRSNQPQHF
TRBV18,-,TRBJ2-4,-,TGTGCCAGCTCGCAAGGACTGGGACTAGCCAAAAACATTCAGTACTTC,CASSQGLGLAKNIQYF
TRBV5-1,-,TRBJ2-7,TRBD2,TGCGCCAGCAGCTCGCAGACTAGCGGGAGTATCGAGCAGTACTTC,CASSSQTSGSIEQYF
TRBV5-1,-,TRBJ2-2,-,TGCGCCAGCAGCTTGAGGGACTCGCGCACCGGGGAGCTGTTTTTT,CASSLRDSRTGELFF
TRBV2,-,TRBJ2-3,TRBD2,TGTGCCGGGGAACTTGCGGGGGGGCTAGATACGCAGTATTTT,CAGELAGGLDTQYF
TRBV7-8,-,TRBJ2-3,TRBD2,TGTGCCAGCAGCTTAGGGCTAGCGGGAGGAGGGGATACGCAGTATTTT,CASSLGLAGGGDTQYF
TRBV28,few,TRBJ1-2,TRBD1,TGTGCCAGCAGTCCCGGACAGGATGGCTATGGCTACACCTTC,CASSPGQDGYGYTF
TRBV5-4,-,TRBJ2-7,-,TGTGCCAGCAGCTTGCCACAGAACTACGAGCAGTACTTC,CASSLPQNYEQYF
TRBV10-3,few,TRBJ1-1,-,TGTGCCATCACTCGGGACTCTCGAGGGACTGAAGCTTTCTTT,CAITRDSRGTEAFF
TRBV4-2,-,TRBJ1-2,-,TGTGCCAGCAGCCCCTCTCTGCGGGAGGGAGTAGGGTATGGCTACACCTTC,CASSPSLREGVGYGYTF
TRBV19,-,TRBJ1-4,-,TGTGCCAGTAGTATTTCGGGAACAACTAATGAAAAACTGTTTTTT,CASSISGTTNEKLFF
TRBV24-1,-,TRBJ2-5,TRBD2,TGTGCCACCAGTGATCCCCGGACTAGAGAAGAGACCCAGTACTTC,CATSDPRTREETQYF
TRBV5-1,few,TRBJ1-1,-,TGCGCCAGCTTTATAATCGGGGAAACTGAAGCTTTCTTT,CASFIIGETEAFF
TRBV3-1/TRBV3-2,-,TRBJ2-1,-,TGTGCCAGCAGCCAAGAAGGACAGTTCTACAATGAGCAGTTCTTC,CASSQEGQFYNEQFF
TRBV7-2,once,TRBJ1-5,-,TGTGCCAGCAGCTCCAGGGGTGGCAATCAGCCCCAGCATTTT,CASSSRGGNQPQHF
TRBV12-5,-,TRBJ1-2,TRBD1,TGTGCTAGTGGTTTGGTAAGGGGCAGGGGGCTTGGTGGCTACACCTTC,CASGLVRGRGLGGYTF
TRBV29-1,few,TRBJ1-1,-,TGCAGCGGCTTCCCGGCCGGGCAGCGACTAGAAGCTTTCTTT,CSGFPAGQRLEAFF
TRBV10-3,-,TRBJ1-1,-,TGTGCCATCAGTGTACAGGAGAACACTGAAGCTTTCTTT,CAISVQENTEAFF
TRBV6-5,-,TRBJ1-5,TRBD1,TGTGCCAGCAAAGACTTGACAGGGGTCCATCAGCCCCAGCATTTT,CASKDLTGVHQPQHF
TRBV27,once,TRBJ1-5,TRBD1,TGTGCCAGCAGTGCAAGACAGGGCCTTAGCAATCAGCCCCAGCATTTT,CASSARQGLSNQPQHF
TRBV7-8,-,TRBJ2-3,-,TGTGCCAGCAGCTTAGCCACCCCGGTACGACGGGGGACTTCAGATACGCAGTATTTT,CASSLATPVRRGTSDTQYF
TRBV2,-,TRBJ2-1,-,TGTGCCAGCAGTGAAGGGGGCGATCGGTACAATGAGCAGTTCTTC,CASSEGGDRYNEQFF
TRBV5-1,-,TRBJ1-6,-,TGCGCCAGCAGCTTGGAGGCAGTGGAGGCACCCCTCCACTTT,CASSLEAVEAPLHF
TRBV12-3/TRBV12-4,once,TRBJ2-7,-,TGTGCCAGCAGTTTAAAGGAGGGCCACGAGCAGTACTTC,CASSLKEGHEQYF
TRBV7-9,-,TRBJ2-7,-,TGTGCCAGCAGCTTAAACACAAACACCTACGAGCAGTACTTC,CASSLNTNTYEQYF
TRBV6-5,-,TRBJ1-5,TRBD1,TGTGCCGGGACAGGAGGACCAAATCAGCCCCAGCATTTT,CAGTGGPNQPQHF
TRBV5-1,once,TRBJ2-1,-,TGCGCCAGCAGCTTTGAGGGAAAAACGTACAATGAGCAGTTCTTC,CASSFEGKTYNEQFF
TRBV27,-,TRBJ1-2,TRBD1,TGTGCCAGCAGTAACCGGGACAGGGGGTTCTACACCTTC,CASSNRDRGFYTF
TRBV2,once,TRBJ2-7,-,TGTGCCAGCAGTGTGGCCCTTCGTCTCGAGCAGTACTTC,CASSVALRLEQYF
TRBV4-1,-,TRBJ1-1,-,TGCGCCAGCAGCCAAGCCTCAGGGATCGGCACTGAAGCTTTCTTT,CASSQASGIGTEAFF
TRBV19,-,TRBJ2-2,TRBD2,TGTGCCAGTAGTATGACTAGCGGGAGGGGCGGGGAGCTGTTTTTT,CASSMTSGRGGELFF
TRBV4-2,-,TRBJ1-2,-,TGTGCCAGCAGCCAAAGACAGGCGTCGGAACCTAACTATGGCTACACCTTC,CASSQRQASEPNYGYTF
TRBV7-8,-,TRBJ2-7,-,TGTGCCAGCAGCTTAGTCGCCCGGGGGGCCTTCACCTACGAGCAGTACTTC,CASSLVARGAFTYEQYF
TRBV2,-,TRBJ2-3,TRBD2,TGTGCCAGCAGTGAAGAGAGGACTAGCGGGAGGGCACTTAGGATAACAGATACGCAGTATTTT,CASSEERTSGRALRITDTQYF
TRBV5-6,once,TRBJ1-4,-,TGTGCCAGCAGGAAAATTTACCGGGACACATCTAATGAAAAACTGTTTTTT,CASRKIYRDTSNEKLFF
TRBV2,-,TRBJ1-5,TRBD1,TGTGCCAGCAGTTATAGGACAGGGGGTCTTTATAGCAATCAGCCCCAGCATTTT,CASSYRTGGLYSNQPQHF
TRBV5-5,-,TRBJ1-1,TRBD1,TGTGCCAGCAGCACGGGACAGGGAATGAACACTGAAGCTTTCTTT,CASSTGQGMNTEAFF
TRBV10-2,-,TRBJ2-7,-,TGCGCCAGCAGTGAGTATCGGGCAGGGGGGATCTACGAGCAGTACTTC,CASSEYRAGGIYEQYF
TRBV12-3/TRBV12-4,-,TRBJ1-2,TRBD1,TGTGCCAGCAGTTTTCGGACAGGGGATGGCTACACCTTC,CASSFRTGDGYTF